The 26 T cell receptor beta chains listed next were all sequenced from one sample in a study of CD8+CD57+ T cells in acquired aplastic anemia (dated by TCRdb to about 2018). Sequencing was performed on an Illumina HiSeq 2000. Genomic DNA was used as template for profiling of TCR beta VDJ combinations and CDR3 sequences. The public reads were run again by TCRdb, first through fastp at Q25 and then through MiXCR, and only productive beta chains were kept. CDR3 protein sequences are deduplicated, and each keeps its most common genes and DNA. In this sample the table shows 35,000 to 45,000 distinct CDR3 sequences, approximately 67% of which occur a single time. The ten largest account for more than 20% of the sample. Sequenced input: sorted CD4+, CD8+, or CD8+CD57+ T cells (not recorded which) from PBMCs. The receptors here all came from a human donor in good health, serving as a control.

This sequence joins TRBV20-1 and TRBJ2-5; 8 bases align to TRBD1. CDR3 size: 13 residues. CDR1 DFQATT and CDR2 SNEGSKA come from the germline V gene (reference sequence). The ends lost 5 bases at V and 3 bases at J; junction bases unmatched: 5. The CDR3 DNA is TGCAGTGCTGCAGGGACAGGAGAAGAGACCCAGTACTTC. Protein sequence: CSAAGTGEETQYF.

The CDR3 DNA sequence: TGTGCCAGCAGCCCCTCGGGGGTCACAGATACGCAGTATTTT. It yields the protein CASSPSGVTDTQYF. The chain recombines TRBV7-2 with TRBJ2-3; D is possibly TRBD2 (6 bases). The CDR3 loop spans 14 amino acids. Germline values: CDR1 SGHTA, CDR2 FQGNSA. V was pared by 5 bases and J by 2 bases, with 11 bases between.

V usage is TRBV24-1 and J usage is TRBJ1-1; D gene unclear. Deletions cut 5 bases from V and 6 bases from J, with 12 bases between. CDR3 size: 13 residues. Germline V gene lookup returns CDR1 KGHDR and CDR2 SFDVKD. The CDR3 region is CATSGAKGAEAFF. The CDR3 region has the DNA TGTGCCACCAGTGGGGCGAAGGGAGCTGAAGCTTTCTTT.

This chain links TRBV5-6 with TRBJ2-7; 10 bases fit TRBD1. V lost 1 base and J lost 5; bases outside the gene matches: 6. Germline V gives CDR1 SGHDT, CDR2 YYEEEE. This CDR3 region has 15 residues. CDR3 region: CASSLTGTGAHEQYF. CDR3 in DNA: TGTGCCAGCAGCTTGACCGGGACAGGGGCCCACGAGCAGTACTTC. Using reference TRBV5-6 and TRBJ2-7 for the parts outside the CDR3, the full variable domain is DAGVTQSPTHLIKTRGQQVTLRCSPKSGHDTVSWYQQALGQGPQFIFQYYEEEERQRGNFPDRFSGHQFPNYSSELNVNALLLGDSALYLCASSLTGTGAHEQYFGPGTRLTVT.

The gene calls are TRBV9 and TRBJ2-5; 8 bases map to TRBD1. The CDR3 loop spans 14 amino acids. V shed 2 bases, J shed 4 bases, and the junction held 4 bases outside the gene matches. CDR1 is SGDLS, CDR2 YYNGEE, per germline. The CDR3 sequence: CASSVQGARETQYF. CDR3 nucleotide sequence: TGTGCCAGCAGCGTCCAGGGGGCCCGAGAGACCCAGTACTTC.

A remark on this clonotype: The junction shows a germline mismatch at one end, possibly a read error. V usage is TRBV11-3 and J usage is TRBJ2-1; D is uncertain. Germline lookup yields CDR1 SGHNT and CDR2 YENEEA. The CDR3 is 12 residues long. The CDR3 DNA sequence: TGTGCCAGCAGCCTAGAGAGTAATGAGCAGTTCTTC. Its protein is CASSLESNEQFF.

The rearrangement uses TRBV19 and TRBJ1-6; a possible D gene is TRBD1 (5 bases). The CDR3 totals 13 residues. Germline V gene data show CDR1 as LNHDA and CDR2 as SQIVND (reference sequence). The V end lost 5 bases, the J end lost 8 bases, and 10 bases lay between the germline ends. Written as DNA, the CDR3 is TGTGCCAGTAGTTATCAGGGTGATTCACCCCTCCACTTT. Protein: CASSYQGDSPLHF.

The chain employs TRBV10-3 and TRBJ2-1; TRBD1 matches 10 bases. The V and J ends lost 6 bases and 0 bases, in that order; junction bases with no gene match: 5. Germline loops: CDR1 ENHRY, CDR2 SYGVKD. The CDR3 loop spans 16 amino acids. The CDR3 here is CAIRTGTGDSYNEQFF. The DNA of the CDR3 is TGTGCCATCAGGACCGGGACAGGGGACTCCTACAATGAGCAGTTCTTC.

This clonotype was seen at least ten times. This chain uses TRBV28 with TRBJ1-2; D gene unclear. The CDR3 totals 13 residues. The germline gives CDR1 MDHEN, CDR2 SYDVKM. Trimming removed 2 bases at V and 9 bases at J, with 13 bases between. The CDR3 DNA reads as TGTGCCAGCAGTTTAGGGCTTTCCTCGAGCTACACCTTC. It translates to CASSLGLSSSYTF.

The table lists this clonotype with a few counts. The chain combines TRBV12-3 or TRBV12-4 with TRBJ2-7; the match to TRBD1 covers 8 bases. CDR3 length: 14 residues. With 6 bases clipped from V and 3 bases from J, the junction kept 7 bases outside the gene matches. The CDR3 here is CASRQRTGSYEQYF. CDR3 sequence (DNA): TGTGCCAGCAGGCAAAGGACAGGGAGCTACGAGCAGTACTTC.

The V gene is TRBV20-1, the J gene TRBJ1-2; 12 nucleotides line up with TRBD1. In germline, CDR1 is DFQATT, CDR2 SNEGSKA (reference sequence). Trimming cost V 1 base and J 8 bases; bases outside gene matches: 8. The CDR3 consists of 15 residues. CDR3 in DNA: TGCAGTGCTAGAGCGGGGACAGGGGGCTTAGAAGGCTACACCTTC. Translation gives CSARAGTGGLEGYTF.

The chain couples TRBV11-1 to TRBJ2-1, with 9 nucleotides matching TRBD2. Germline CDR1 reads SGHAT; CDR2 reads FQDESV (reference sequence). CDR3 length equals 16 residues. The junction had 11 bases not matched to a gene; V was cut back by 3 bases and J by 8 bases. This CDR3 is CASSFQRSGGIHEQFF. In DNA form, the CDR3 reads TGTGCCAGCAGCTTTCAAAGAAGCGGGGGGATCCATGAGCAGTTCTTC.

This clonotype has only one observation. V gene TRBV2 combines with J gene TRBJ2-5, with a possible D match to TRBD1 (5 bases). V was pared by 9 bases and J by 2 bases, with 16 bases between. CDR1 SNHLY and CDR2 FYNNEI come from the germline V gene. The CDR3 loop spans 14 amino acids. CDR3 bases: TGTGCCAGTAGTCCTCAGGGTCCACAAGAGACCCAGTACTTC. It translates to CASSPQGPQETQYF. Filled out from reference TRBV2 and TRBJ2-5, the complete variable domain reads EPEVTQTPSHQVTQMGQEVILRCVPISNHLYFYWYRQILGQKVEFLVSFYNNEISEKSEIFDDQFSVERPDGSNFTLKIRSTKLEDSAMYFCASSPQGPQETQYFGPGTRLLVL.

This clonotype was seen once. The J gene is TRBJ2-1, the V gene TRBV9, with TRBD1 matching over 10 bases. V shed 2 bases, J shed 5 bases, and the junction held 10 bases outside the gene matches. Germline V gene lookup returns CDR1 SGDLS and CDR2 YYNGEE. This CDR3 spans 17 amino acids. CDR3 protein: CASSVATGTGANNEQFF. The DNA of the CDR3 is TGTGCCAGCAGCGTGGCAACCGGGACAGGGGCGAACAATGAGCAGTTCTTC.

This clonotype showed up many times. V is TRBV20-1 and J is TRBJ1-1, with D hard to call. The CDR3 runs to 13 residues. Deletions cut 6 bases from V and 2 bases from J, with 13 bases between. Germline V gene lookup returns CDR1 DFQATT and CDR2 SNEGSKA (reference sequence). CDR3 DNA: TGCAGTGCCCCGAAGGCAATTAACACTGAAGCTTTCTTT. Translating gives CSAPKAINTEAFF.

This sequence joins TRBV5-1 and TRBJ1-6, with 7 nucleotides matching TRBD1. Germline V CDR1 and CDR2: SGHRS, YFSETQ. The V and J ends lost 0 bases and 6 bases, in that order; junction bases with no gene match: 3. This CDR3 is 15 amino acids long. CDR3 nucleotide sequence: TGCGCCAGCAGCTTGGCCCCAGGGGGTAATTCACCCCTCCACTTT. Its translation is CASSLAPGGNSPLHF. The full variable domain, rest sourced from reference TRBV5-1 and TRBJ1-6, is KAGVTQTPRYLIKTRGQQVTLSCSPISGHRSVSWYQQTPGQGLQFLFEYFSETQRNKGNFPGRFSGRQFSNSRSEMNVSTLELGDSALYLCASSLAPGGNSPLHFGNGTRLTVT.

The chain links TRBV10-3 to TRBJ1-2; no clear D gene. Germline CDR1 and CDR2: ENHRY and SYGVKD. V was clipped by 2 bases and J by 1 base, with 17 bases between them. There are 17 residues in the CDR3. In nucleotides, the CDR3 is TGTGCCATCAGTGAGGTCCCCCGCAACAAGAATAACTATGGCTACACCTTC. Protein sequence: CAISEVPRNKNNYGYTF.

The CDR3 DNA reads as TGTGCCACCAGCAGAGATCCGGGGAGTGACGAGGACACCTTC. Translated: CATSRDPGSDEDTF. The genes are TRBV15 and TRBJ1-2; D is undetermined. The CDR3 extends over 14 amino acids. The V gene lost 0 bases and the J gene lost 12 bases, with 17 bases spanning the gap. Per germline, CDR1 LNHNV and CDR2 YYDKDF (reference sequence).

Comments on this clonotype: At one end, the junction sequence differs from germline, possibly due to a read error. The CDR3, as DNA: TGTGCCGGCAGCTTAGTGGGGGATCAGCCCCAGCATTTT. Translation: CAGSLVGDQPQHF. The chain links TRBV7-2 to TRBJ1-5; tentative D call: TRBD1 (5 bases). The CDR3 contains 13 residues. Germline-derived CDR1 and CDR2 are SGHTA and FQGNSA.

This clonotype was seen once. The CDR3 nucleotides are TGTGCCAGCAGTCCTCCGACAGGGACGGGTGAGACCCAGTACTTC. The encoded protein is CASSPPTGTGETQYF. J is TRBJ2-5 and V is TRBV7-9, with 7 bases fitting TRBD1. With 6 bases clipped from V and 5 bases from J, the junction kept 12 bases outside the gene matches. The CDR3 spans 15 residues. Germline CDR1 and CDR2: SEHNR and FQNEAQ (reference sequence).

The CDR3 sequence is CSALGGGDKGYEQYF. The CDR3 DNA is TGCAGCGCGTTGGGGGGTGGGGACAAGGGCTACGAGCAGTACTTC. The chain employs TRBV29-1 and TRBJ2-7; possibly TRBD1 or TRBD2 for D (6 bases each). The V end lost 7 bases, the J end lost 3 bases, and 22 bases lay between the germline ends. Germline V CDR1 and CDR2: SQVTM, ANQGSEA. This CDR3 contains 15 residues.

On this clonotype: One end of the junction fails to match germline, which may point to a read error. The chain has TRBV29-1 and TRBJ1-2; the D gene is possibly TRBD1 (5 bases). The germline V gene encodes CDR1 SQVTM and CDR2 ANQGSEA. The CDR3 is 14 amino acids. The CDR3 sequence is CSAEGTVANYGYTF. The CDR3 DNA follows: TGCAGCGCTGAAGGGACGGTAGCTAACTATGGCTACACCTTC.

The rearrangement uses TRBV11-3 and TRBJ1-2; no clear D. V lost 5 bases, J lost 0 bases, and 13 bases lay in between. Germline V CDR1 and CDR2: SGHNT, YENEEA. The CDR3 is made up of 15 amino acids. The CDR3 loop is CASSPHAGANYGYTF. DNA of the CDR3: TGTGCCAGCAGCCCGCACGCAGGAGCTAACTATGGCTACACCTTC.

This clonotype was counted a few times. This chain connects TRBV20-1 to TRBJ2-5; 10 bases match TRBD1. Trimming removed 6 bases from V and 9 bases from J; junction bases left unmatched: 13. CDR1 and CDR2 (germline): DFQATT, SNEGSKA (reference sequence). The CDR3 has 14 amino acids. CDR3 loop: CSAKTGGAGGAQYF. The CDR3 DNA is TGCAGTGCCAAGACAGGGGGCGCAGGAGGGGCCCAGTACTTC.

The V and J genes are TRBV2 and TRBJ2-1; 9 nucleotides align to TRBD2. This CDR3 has 19 amino acids. Per germline, CDR1 SNHLY and CDR2 FYNNEI. The ends lost 2 bases at V and 3 bases at J; junction bases unmatched: 14. Written as DNA, the CDR3 is TGTGCCAGCAGTGAAAGTGGTTTAGGCGGGGGGGCGGTCTACAATGAGCAGTTCTTC. It translates to CASSESGLGGGAVYNEQFF.

The rearrangement joins TRBV5-6 to TRBJ1-3, with 7 bases that match TRBD1. Germline V gene data show CDR1 as SGHDT and CDR2 as YYEEEE. This CDR3 contains 16 residues. Germline trimming cut 6 bases from V and 1 base from J; bases unmatched to any gene: 10. The CDR3 region is CASTLQTGLSGNTIYF. The CDR3 DNA is TGTGCCAGCACGCTCCAGACAGGGTTATCTGGAAACACCATATATTTT.